The clone carrying this T cell receptor beta chain was seen repeatedly, ten times or more. Its target is not known. Per germline, CDR1 LGHDT and CDR2 YNNKEL (reference sequence). The CDR3 has 14 amino acids. V lost 1 base and J lost 4, with 7 bases in between. Original data processing: The study's classifier, a distant-metastasis tool for papillary thyroid cancer, was built using CDR3 differences across clinicopathological groups. TCRdb reprocessed the PCR reads using MiXCR. TCRdb's processing, not the authors', yielded these V and J calls. The top ten hold approximately 16% of the sample, which has thousands of clones, approximately 19% seen once. This record belongs to a study of metastatic and nonmetastatic thyroid tumors. At the level of the study: Repertoire comparisons spanned blood and tumor or nodule tissue from malignant and benign thyroid patients. Study results and caveats: Significantly greater TCR beta diversity was reportedly found in malignant thyroid tumors than in benign nodules (in blood and tumor).

Not a single patient had been given any form of treatment at any point before undergoing thyroid surgery. Sequencing was done on a sample of adjacent normal tissue. This clonotype was sampled from a female donor with papillary thyroid cancer or a benign thyroid nodule (not recorded which). Some clones in this sample may be carry-over from other donors' samples. The V gene is TRBV3-1, the J gene TRBJ2-2; D is uncertain. CDR3 in amino acids: CASSQGATTGELFF. The CDR3 region has the DNA TGTGCCAGCAGCCAAGGCGCGACCACCGGGGAGCTGTTTTTT.